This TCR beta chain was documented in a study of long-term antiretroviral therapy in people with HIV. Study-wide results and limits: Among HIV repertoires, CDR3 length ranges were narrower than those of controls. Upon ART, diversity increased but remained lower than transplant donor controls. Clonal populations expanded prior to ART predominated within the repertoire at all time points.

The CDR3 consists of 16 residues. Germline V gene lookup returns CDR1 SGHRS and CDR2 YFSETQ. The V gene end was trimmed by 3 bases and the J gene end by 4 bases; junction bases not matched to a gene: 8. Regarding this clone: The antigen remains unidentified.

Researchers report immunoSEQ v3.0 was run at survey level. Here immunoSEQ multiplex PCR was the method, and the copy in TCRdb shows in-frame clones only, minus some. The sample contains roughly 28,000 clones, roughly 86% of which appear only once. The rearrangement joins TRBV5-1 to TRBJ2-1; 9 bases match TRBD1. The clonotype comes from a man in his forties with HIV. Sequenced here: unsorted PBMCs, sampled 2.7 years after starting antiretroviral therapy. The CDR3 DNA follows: TGCGCCAGCAGCTCTGGTGTGACAGGGGGTTACAATGAGCAGTTCTTC. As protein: CASSSGVTGGYNEQFF.